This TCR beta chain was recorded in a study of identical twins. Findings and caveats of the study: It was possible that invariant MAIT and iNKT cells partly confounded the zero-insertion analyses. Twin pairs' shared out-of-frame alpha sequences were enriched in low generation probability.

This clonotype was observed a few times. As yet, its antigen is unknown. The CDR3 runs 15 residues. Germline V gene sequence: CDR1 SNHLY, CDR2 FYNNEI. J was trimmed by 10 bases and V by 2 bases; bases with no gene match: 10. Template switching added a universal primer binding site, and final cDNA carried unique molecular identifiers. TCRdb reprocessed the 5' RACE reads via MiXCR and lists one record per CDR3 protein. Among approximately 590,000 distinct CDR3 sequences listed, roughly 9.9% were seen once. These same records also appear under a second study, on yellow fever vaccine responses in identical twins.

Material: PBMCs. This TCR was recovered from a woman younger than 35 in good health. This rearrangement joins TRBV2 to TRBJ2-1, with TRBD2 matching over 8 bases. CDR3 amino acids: CASSESRTSYYEQFF. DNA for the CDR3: TGTGCCAGCAGTGAATCTCGGACTAGCTATTACGAGCAGTTCTTC.